This T cell receptor (beta chain) was sequenced during a study of blood T cell repertoires in COVID-19. On the study more broadly: The cDNA or gDNA used as material had been derived from T cells, B-cell-depleted T cells, or PBMCs.

Seattle enrolled patients during active infection and tracked them longitudinally. Germline CDR1 is SGHRS and CDR2 is YFSETQ. V was shortened by 0 bases and J by 7 bases, with 19 bases between the two germline ends. CDR3 length: 16 amino acids. Authors' methods: By means of reference gene primer amplification, nucleated cell counts were estimated. The assay was immunoSEQ multiplex PCR, and TCRdb's table has in-frame clones only and misses some. D and trimming were read from the DNA, whereas the V and J calls and clone size are those reported in that table. In the table there are 90,000 or so clones, 87% of which are singletons.

This chain joins TRBV5-1 and TRBJ1-2; possible D gene TRBD1, 5 bases. The receptor was isolated from a woman aged 55-75 years with COVID-19, enrolled during active disease. Sequencing used peripheral blood. DNA for the CDR3: TGCGCCAGCAGCTTGGGACAGCTTTCCGCTGGGCTTGGCTACACCTTC. As protein: CASSLGQLSAGLGYTF.